The next 9 T cell receptor beta chains were all read from a single sample in a study of T cells after yellow fever vaccination. One entry per CDR3 protein results from TCRdb running MiXCR on the 5' RACE reads. The sample has some 320,000 distinct CDR3 sequences, approximately 4.5% seen once. The sequencing here drew on PBMCs, taken 15 days after the yellow fever booster vaccination. All receptors come from a man between 18 and 35 years old who received the YFV17D yellow fever vaccine.

This clonotype was found many times. V and J are TRBV5-1 and TRBJ2-3, with D unresolved. The length of the CDR3 is 16 residues. Trimming took off 0 bases at V and 1 base at J, with 12 bases between the two ends. Germline V gene data show CDR1 as SGHRS and CDR2 as YFSETQ. Here the CDR3 DNA reads TGCGCCAGCAGCTTGGCCCCCGATATTGGCACAGATACGCAGTATTTT. This translates into CASSLAPDIGTDTQYF. The variable domain in full, with the rest retrieved from reference TRBV5-1 and TRBJ2-3, is KAGVTQTPRYLIKTRGQQVTLSCSPISGHRSVSWYQQTPGQGLQFLFEYFSETQRNKGNFPGRFSGRQFSNSRSEMNVSTLELGDSALYLCASSLAPDIGTDTQYFGPGTRLTVL.

This clonotype has a count of ten or more. The CDR3 nucleotides read TGTGCCAGCAGCCGGGGCAGGGGAACGGATCAGCCCCAGCATTTT. Translated: CASSRGRGTDQPQHF. J is TRBJ1-5 and V is TRBV7-8, with D possibly TRBD1 on 6 matching bases. The CDR3 is made up of 15 amino acids. Between the trimmed V and J ends, which lost 5 bases and 5 bases, there was a span of 16 bases. The germline CDR1 and CDR2 sequences are SGHVS and FQNEAQ.

This clonotype was detected a few times. The chain links TRBV7-8 to TRBJ2-5, with D perhaps TRBD1 (5 bases). Germline V CDR1 and CDR2: SGHVS, FQNEAQ. V shed 4 bases and J shed 0 bases, with 9 bases lying between them. This CDR3 contains 14 residues. Here the CDR3 reads CASSWQGNQETQYF. CDR3 nucleotide sequence: TGTGCCAGCAGCTGGCAGGGAAACCAAGAGACCCAGTACTTC.

At least ten counts were recorded for this clonotype. The V gene is TRBV20-1, the J gene TRBJ2-3, with D perhaps TRBD1 (5 bases). CDR1 is DFQATT, CDR2 SNEGSKA, per germline (reference sequence). Deletions cut 3 bases from V and 0 bases from J, with 10 bases between. The CDR3 is made up of 14 amino acids. The CDR3 region is CSARPRQSTDTQYF. CDR3 nucleotide sequence: TGCAGTGCTAGGCCTAGACAGAGCACAGATACGCAGTATTTT.

The sample holds a few counts of this clonotype. DNA for the CDR3: TGTGCCAGCAGCTTAGCGTCCCTAGAAAGGATTCAGTACTTC. Its translation: CASSLASLERIQYF. The chain has TRBV7-9 and TRBJ2-4; D gene ambiguous. Trimming shortened V by 0 bases and J by 10 bases, and 13 bases separated the two germline ends. This CDR3 is built from 14 residues. Germline V CDR1 and CDR2: SEHNR, FQNEAQ (reference sequence).

The chain has TRBV5-1 and TRBJ2-7; tentative D call: TRBD1 (5 bases). This CDR3 contains 16 residues. The germline V gene has CDR1 SGHRS and CDR2 YFSETQ. V was pared by 0 bases and J by 4 bases, with 17 bases between. In nucleotides, the CDR3 is TGCGCCAGCAGCTTGGCAACGAACAGGCTCCTATACGAGCAGTACTTC. Protein: CASSLATNRLLYEQYF.

This clonotype was picked up a small number of times. The chain employs TRBV3-1 and TRBJ2-3; 11 bases agree with TRBD2. CDR1 and CDR2 from the germline V gene are LGHDT and YNNKEL (reference sequence). This CDR3 comprises 15 residues. With V trimmed by 10 bases and J by 6 bases, 12 bases remained unmatched. Written as DNA, the CDR3 is TGTGCCATCTCAGGACTAGCGGGCGTCGTCGATACGCAGTATTTT. This encodes CAISGLAGVVDTQYF.

This clonotype was observed at least ten times. V and J are TRBV20-1 and TRBJ2-7; a weak D match, TRBD2 (6 bases). Germline V gene data show CDR1 as DFQATT and CDR2 as SNEGSKA (reference sequence). The CDR3 spans 14 residues. V was cut by 4 bases and J by 6 bases, with 19 bases left in between. The CDR3 protein is CSATIRGRFTEQYF. As DNA, the CDR3 is TGCAGTGCTACAATACGAGGGAGGTTCACCGAGCAGTACTTC.

The rearrangement links TRBV7-9 to TRBJ2-5; TRBD1 aligns across 11 bases. J gave up 6 bases and V 5 bases, and 11 bases lay outside the gene matches. The CDR3 has 16 amino acids. Germline V gene sequence: CDR1 SEHNR, CDR2 FQNEAQ (reference sequence). The CDR3 region is CASSPPRGQGAKTQYF. The CDR3 bases are TGTGCCAGCAGCCCCCCCCGTGGACAGGGGGCAAAGACCCAGTACTTC.